This is a list of T cell receptor beta chains from one sample in a study of a mutant IDH1 vaccine in newly diagnosed glioma. Clones were sequenced by immunoSEQ multiplex PCR, and TCRdb holds only the in-frame ones, with some missing. In the table there are over 45,000 clones, about nine tenths of which are singletons. The material sequenced was PBMCs, taken from a glioma patient treated with radiotherapy, temozolomide or both. These receptors all stem from a man aged 45 to 65 with glioma. Each CDR3 is given with its conserved first and last residue. A D gene is named only where the DNA matches it firmly. A clone size is listed for some rows: how often the clone was seen (once, few, many), or a class if it is expanded.

d_call: .; clone_size: .; v_call: TRBV10-3; j_call: TRBJ2-5; cdr3_nt: TGTGCCATCGGGGGAAGCGCCCAAGAGACCCAGTACTTC; cdr3_aa: CAIGGSAQETQYF
d_call: .; clone_size: .; v_call: TRBV20-1; j_call: TRBJ1-4; cdr3_nt: TGCAGTGCTAGCCCAAATGAAAAACTGTTTTTT; cdr3_aa: CSASPNEKLFF
d_call: .; clone_size: .; v_call: TRBV4-3; j_call: TRBJ1-5; cdr3_nt: TGCGCCAGCAGCCAATACCACGGCCGGAATCAGCCCCAGCATTTT; cdr3_aa: CASSQYHGRNQPQHF
d_call: .; clone_size: .; v_call: TRBV2; j_call: TRBJ1-2; cdr3_nt: TGTGCCAGCAGTGCCGAGACACTGGGCTATGGCTACACCTTC; cdr3_aa: CASSAETLGYGYTF
d_call: .; clone_size: .; v_call: TRBV27; j_call: TRBJ1-1; cdr3_nt: TGTGCCAGCAGTTTAGGTCTGGGACCCAGAAACACTGAAGCTTTCTTT; cdr3_aa: CASSLGLGPRNTEAFF
d_call: .; clone_size: .; v_call: TRBV19; j_call: TRBJ1-1; cdr3_nt: TGTGCCAGTAGCTACGTAGGACTTCGGACTGAAGCTTTCTTT; cdr3_aa: CASSYVGLRTEAFF
d_call: .; clone_size: .; v_call: TRBV11-2; j_call: TRBJ2-7; cdr3_nt: TGTGCCAGCAGCTTAGGGGGGCAGCCTTCCTACGAGCAGTACTTC; cdr3_aa: CASSLGGQPSYEQYF
d_call: TRBD2; clone_size: once; v_call: TRBV5-4; j_call: TRBJ2-2; cdr3_nt: TGTGCCAGCAGCTTGACTAGCGGGGGTTTTGCCGGGGAGCTGTTTTTT; cdr3_aa: CASSLTSGGFAGELFF
d_call: .; clone_size: .; v_call: TRBV9; j_call: TRBJ2-1; cdr3_nt: TGTGCCAGCAGCGCCGGGGATGGGCCCCATGAGCAGTTCTTC; cdr3_aa: CASSAGDGPHEQFF
d_call: .; clone_size: .; v_call: TRBV5-1; j_call: TRBJ1-6; cdr3_nt: TGCGCCAGCAGGCCCGAGACAGTTAATTCACCCCTCCACTTT; cdr3_aa: CASRPETVNSPLHF
d_call: TRBD2; clone_size: .; v_call: TRBV27; j_call: TRBJ2-1; cdr3_nt: TGTGCCAGCAGGGTTTTAGCGGGGGGCCAATACAATGAGCAGTTCTTC; cdr3_aa: CASRVLAGGQYNEQFF
d_call: TRBD1; clone_size: .; v_call: TRBV7-6; j_call: TRBJ2-5; cdr3_nt: TGTGCCAGCAGCTTAGGACAGGGAGAGACCCAGTACTTC; cdr3_aa: CASSLGQGETQYF
d_call: .; clone_size: .; v_call: TRBV7-9; j_call: TRBJ1-5; cdr3_nt: TGTGCCAGCAGCCCCTGGGTAGGTCAGCCCCAGCATTTT; cdr3_aa: CASSPWVGQPQHF
d_call: .; clone_size: .; v_call: TRBV5-6; j_call: TRBJ1-1; cdr3_nt: TGTGCCAGCAGCGTCCGGGGGACTAGCCTTTTTTTCTTT; cdr3_aa: CASSVRGTSLFFF
d_call: TRBD2; clone_size: .; v_call: TRBV5-4; j_call: TRBJ2-7; cdr3_nt: TGTGCCAGCAGCCCAACTAGCGACAGCGACGAGCAGTACTTC; cdr3_aa: CASSPTSDSDEQYF
d_call: TRBD1; clone_size: .; v_call: TRBV7-9; j_call: TRBJ1-1; cdr3_nt: TGTGCCAGCACCGGACAGGGAGTCTACACTGAAGCTTTCTTT; cdr3_aa: CASTGQGVYTEAFF
d_call: .; clone_size: .; v_call: TRBV21-1; j_call: TRBJ2-1; cdr3_nt: TGTGCCAGCAGCCGCCGGGACTCCTGCCGCAATGAGCAGTTCTTC; cdr3_aa: CASSRRDSCRNEQFF
d_call: .; clone_size: .; v_call: TRBV6-6; j_call: TRBJ1-1; cdr3_nt: TGTGCCAGCAGTTACGGCAGGGGGAACACTGAAGCTTTCTTT; cdr3_aa: CASSYGRGNTEAFF
d_call: TRBD1; clone_size: .; v_call: TRBV13; j_call: TRBJ2-1; cdr3_nt: TGTGCCAGCAGCCAGGACAGGGGGCTTTACAATGAGCAGTTCTTC; cdr3_aa: CASSQDRGLYNEQFF
d_call: TRBD1; clone_size: .; v_call: TRBV6-1; j_call: TRBJ2-6; cdr3_nt: TGTGCCAGCAGTGAGGGGACAGGGAGGTCCTCTGGGGCCAACGTCCTGACTTTC; cdr3_aa: CASSEGTGRSSGANVLTF
d_call: .; clone_size: .; v_call: TRBV27; j_call: TRBJ2-4; cdr3_nt: TGTGCCAGCAGTTATCAGGGTACGGACATTCAGTACTTC; cdr3_aa: CASSYQGTDIQYF
d_call: .; clone_size: .; v_call: TRBV14; j_call: TRBJ1-1; cdr3_nt: TGTGCCAGCAGCCAAGCGGGGGTAACTGAAGCTTTCTTT; cdr3_aa: CASSQAGVTEAFF
d_call: TRBD1; clone_size: once; v_call: TRBV11-2; j_call: TRBJ2-3; cdr3_nt: TGTGCCAGCAGCTTAGATCACGGGACAGGGGGAGCAGATACGCAGTATTTT; cdr3_aa: CASSLDHGTGGADTQYF
d_call: .; clone_size: .; v_call: TRBV6-6; j_call: TRBJ1-2; cdr3_nt: TGTGCCAGCAGTCACGGGGCGGTGAACTATGGCTACACCTTC; cdr3_aa: CASSHGAVNYGYTF
d_call: .; clone_size: .; v_call: TRBV6-5; j_call: TRBJ1-1; cdr3_nt: TGTGCCAGCAGTTACGGAGCCCCCCTGTACACTGAAGCTTTCTTT; cdr3_aa: CASSYGAPLYTEAFF
d_call: .; clone_size: .; v_call: TRBV5-1; j_call: TRBJ1-4; cdr3_nt: TGCGCCAGCAGATGGTGGGTAGAGGACGAAAAACTGTTTTTT; cdr3_aa: CASRWWVEDEKLFF
d_call: .; clone_size: .; v_call: TRBV19; j_call: TRBJ2-2; cdr3_nt: TGTGCCAGTAGCCCAGAGATCTGGCTTACCGGGGAGCTGTTTTTT; cdr3_aa: CASSPEIWLTGELFF
d_call: TRBD1; clone_size: .; v_call: TRBV30; j_call: TRBJ2-3; cdr3_nt: TGTGCCTGGGCTAGACAGGGGGTTGGGACAGATACGCAGTATTTT; cdr3_aa: CAWARQGVGTDTQYF
d_call: .; clone_size: .; v_call: TRBV27; j_call: TRBJ2-2; cdr3_nt: TGTGCCAGCAGTTTTAGTCCCGGAGTGGCCGGGGAGCTGTTTTTT; cdr3_aa: CASSFSPGVAGELFF
d_call: .; clone_size: once; v_call: TRBV28; j_call: TRBJ2-7; cdr3_nt: TGTGCCAGCAGTTTATCTGGGACGGGCGAGCAGTACTTC; cdr3_aa: CASSLSGTGEQYF
d_call: .; clone_size: .; v_call: TRBV14; j_call: TRBJ2-7; cdr3_nt: TGTGCCAGCAGCCAAGCCGGGGGCGGGGACGAGCAGTACTTC; cdr3_aa: CASSQAGGGDEQYF
d_call: TRBD1; clone_size: .; v_call: TRBV25-1; j_call: TRBJ2-3; cdr3_nt: TGTGCCAGCGCTCAGGACAGGGGGAGGGATACGCAGTATTTT; cdr3_aa: CASAQDRGRDTQYF
d_call: .; clone_size: .; v_call: TRBV2; j_call: TRBJ2-7; cdr3_nt: TGTGCCAGCAGTCGACAGGTCTACGAGCAGTACTTC; cdr3_aa: CASSRQVYEQYF
d_call: TRBD1; clone_size: .; v_call: TRBV5-6; j_call: TRBJ1-4; cdr3_nt: TGTGCCAGCAGCACAAGACAGGGGGCGTCTAATGAAAAACTGTTTTTT; cdr3_aa: CASSTRQGASNEKLFF
d_call: .; clone_size: .; v_call: TRBV28; j_call: TRBJ1-4; cdr3_nt: TGTGCCAGCAGTTCGTCCCTCCAATCTGAAAAACTGTTTTTT; cdr3_aa: CASSSSLQSEKLFF
d_call: TRBD2; clone_size: .; v_call: TRBV9; j_call: TRBJ2-2; cdr3_nt: TGTGCCAGCAGCGTTGGACTAGCGGGGGTCACCGGGGAGCTGTTTTTT; cdr3_aa: CASSVGLAGVTGELFF
d_call: TRBD1; clone_size: .; v_call: TRBV11-2; j_call: TRBJ1-2; cdr3_nt: TGTGCCAGCAGCTTAGGGACAGGGCTTGGCTATGGCTACACCTTC; cdr3_aa: CASSLGTGLGYGYTF
d_call: .; clone_size: .; v_call: TRBV18; j_call: TRBJ1-3; cdr3_nt: TGTGCCAGCTCACCCCGGCAGGGGTCTGGAAACACCATATATTTT; cdr3_aa: CASSPRQGSGNTIYF
d_call: .; clone_size: .; v_call: TRBV7-2; j_call: TRBJ1-2; cdr3_nt: TGTGCCAGCAGCTCGTACCGGGCCAAGGCTAACTATGGCTACACCTTC; cdr3_aa: CASSSYRAKANYGYTF
d_call: .; clone_size: .; v_call: TRBV4-3; j_call: TRBJ2-3; cdr3_nt: TGCGCCAGCAGCCTAAGCGGGCCCACAGATACGCAGTATTTT; cdr3_aa: CASSLSGPTDTQYF
d_call: TRBD1; clone_size: once; v_call: TRBV9; j_call: TRBJ2-2; cdr3_nt: TGTGCCAGCAGCGTAGAGGGACAGGGGACCACCGGGGAGCTGTTTTTT; cdr3_aa: CASSVEGQGTTGELFF
d_call: .; clone_size: .; v_call: TRBV4-3; j_call: TRBJ2-7; cdr3_nt: TGCGCCAGCCCTGGTCAGGGAACCTACGAGCAGTACTTC; cdr3_aa: CASPGQGTYEQYF